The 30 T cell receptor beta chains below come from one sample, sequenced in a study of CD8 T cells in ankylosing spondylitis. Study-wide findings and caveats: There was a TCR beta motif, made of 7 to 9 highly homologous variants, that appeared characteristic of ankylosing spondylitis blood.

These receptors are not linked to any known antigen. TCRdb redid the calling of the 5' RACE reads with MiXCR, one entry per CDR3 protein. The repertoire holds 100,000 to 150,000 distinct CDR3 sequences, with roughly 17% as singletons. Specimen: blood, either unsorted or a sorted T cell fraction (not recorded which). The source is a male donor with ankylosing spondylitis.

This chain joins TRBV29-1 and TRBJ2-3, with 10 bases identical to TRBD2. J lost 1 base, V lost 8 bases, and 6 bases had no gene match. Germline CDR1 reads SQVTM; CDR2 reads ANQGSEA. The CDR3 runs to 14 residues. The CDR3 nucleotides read TGCAGCTTCCGAGGGACTAGCGGCACAGATACGCAGTATTTT. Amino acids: CSFRGTSGTDTQYF.

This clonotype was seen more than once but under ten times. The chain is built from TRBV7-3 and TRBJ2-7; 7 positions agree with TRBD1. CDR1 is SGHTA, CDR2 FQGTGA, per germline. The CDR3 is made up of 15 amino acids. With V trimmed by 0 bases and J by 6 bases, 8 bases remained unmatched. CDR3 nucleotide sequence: TGTGCCAGCAGCTTAACGATGACAGGGTCTCGCGAGCAGTACTTC. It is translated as CASSLTMTGSREQYF.

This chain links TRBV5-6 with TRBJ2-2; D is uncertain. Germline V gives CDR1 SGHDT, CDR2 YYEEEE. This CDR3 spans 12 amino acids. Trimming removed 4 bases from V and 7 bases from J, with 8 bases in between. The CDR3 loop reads CASSLLIGELFF. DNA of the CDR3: TGTGCCAGCAGCCTGCTTATCGGGGAGCTGTTTTTT.

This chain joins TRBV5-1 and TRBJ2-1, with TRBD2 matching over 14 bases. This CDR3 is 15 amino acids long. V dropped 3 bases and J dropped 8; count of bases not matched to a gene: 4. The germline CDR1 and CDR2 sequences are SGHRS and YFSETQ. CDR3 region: CASSWTSGRFDEQFF. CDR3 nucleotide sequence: TGCGCCAGCAGCTGGACTAGCGGGAGGTTCGATGAGCAGTTCTTC.

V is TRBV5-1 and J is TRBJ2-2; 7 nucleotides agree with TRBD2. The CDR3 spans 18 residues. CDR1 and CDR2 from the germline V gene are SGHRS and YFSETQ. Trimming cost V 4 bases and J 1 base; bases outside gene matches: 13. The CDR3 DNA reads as TGCGCCAGCAGCATAAGCCCGGCTAGCGGAATGAACACCGGGGAGCTGTTTTTT. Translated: CASSISPASGMNTGELFF. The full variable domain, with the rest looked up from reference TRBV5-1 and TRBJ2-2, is KAGVTQTPRYLIKTRGQQVTLSCSPISGHRSVSWYQQTPGQGLQFLFEYFSETQRNKGNFPGRFSGRQFSNSRSEMNVSTLELGDSALYLCASSISPASGMNTGELFFGEGSRLTVL.

The CDR3 protein is CASSFRPSNQPQHF. The CDR3 DNA is TGTGCCAGCAGCTTCAGGCCCAGCAATCAGCCCCAGCATTTT. V is TRBV5-6 and J is TRBJ1-5; D gene unclear. Germline CDR1 is SGHDT and CDR2 is YYEEEE. The CDR3 runs to 14 residues. Trimming pared 2 bases from V and 1 base from J, leaving 7 bases between.

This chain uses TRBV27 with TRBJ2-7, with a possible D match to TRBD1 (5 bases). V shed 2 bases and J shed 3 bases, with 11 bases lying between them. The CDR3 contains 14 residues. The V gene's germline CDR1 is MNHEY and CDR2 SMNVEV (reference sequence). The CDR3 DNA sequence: TGTGCCAGCAGTTTAACAGGCAGAAGCTACGAGCAGTACTTC. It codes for CASSLTGRSYEQYF.

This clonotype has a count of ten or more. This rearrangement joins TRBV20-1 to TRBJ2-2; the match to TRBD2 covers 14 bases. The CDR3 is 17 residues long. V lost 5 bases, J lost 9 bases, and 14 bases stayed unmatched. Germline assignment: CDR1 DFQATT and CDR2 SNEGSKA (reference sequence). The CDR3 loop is CSASGLAGGIAVRELFF. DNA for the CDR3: TGCAGTGCTTCCGGACTAGCGGGAGGTATAGCCGTCCGGGAGCTGTTTTTT.

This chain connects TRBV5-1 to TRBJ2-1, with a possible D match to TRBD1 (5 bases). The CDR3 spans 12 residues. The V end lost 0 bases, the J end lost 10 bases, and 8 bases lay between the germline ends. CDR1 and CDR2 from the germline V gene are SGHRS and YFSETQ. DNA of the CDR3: TGCGCCAGCAGCTTGGACAGGCCGGAGCAGTTCTTC. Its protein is CASSLDRPEQFF.

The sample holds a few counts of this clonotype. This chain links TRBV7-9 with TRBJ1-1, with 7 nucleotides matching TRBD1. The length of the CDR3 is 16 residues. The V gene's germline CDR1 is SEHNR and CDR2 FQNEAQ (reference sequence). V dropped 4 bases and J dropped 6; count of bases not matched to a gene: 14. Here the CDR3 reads CASSSARQGGWAEAFF. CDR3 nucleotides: TGTGCCAGCAGCTCGGCCAGGCAGGGGGGGTGGGCTGAAGCTTTCTTT.

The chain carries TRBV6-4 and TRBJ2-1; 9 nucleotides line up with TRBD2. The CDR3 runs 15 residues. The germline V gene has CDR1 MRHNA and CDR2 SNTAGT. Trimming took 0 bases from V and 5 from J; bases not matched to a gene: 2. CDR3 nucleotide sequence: TGTGCCAGCAGTGACTCGGGGACTAGCCACAATGAGCAGTTCTTC. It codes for CASSDSGTSHNEQFF.

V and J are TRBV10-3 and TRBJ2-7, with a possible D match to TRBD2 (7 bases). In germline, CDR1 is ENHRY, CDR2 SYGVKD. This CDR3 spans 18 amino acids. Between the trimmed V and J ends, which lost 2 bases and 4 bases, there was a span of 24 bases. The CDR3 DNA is TGTGCCATCAGTGAGCCCCATGTTGGGGGCGGGAGTGTGTACGAGCAGTACTTC. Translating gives CAISEPHVGGGSVYEQYF.

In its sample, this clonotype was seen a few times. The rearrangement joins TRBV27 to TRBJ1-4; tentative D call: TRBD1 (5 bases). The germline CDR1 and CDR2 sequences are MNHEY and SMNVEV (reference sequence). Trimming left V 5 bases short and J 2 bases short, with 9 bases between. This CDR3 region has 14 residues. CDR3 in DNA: TGTGCCAGCAGTCCGGGACTGACTAATGAAAAACTGTTTTTT. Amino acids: CASSPGLTNEKLFF.

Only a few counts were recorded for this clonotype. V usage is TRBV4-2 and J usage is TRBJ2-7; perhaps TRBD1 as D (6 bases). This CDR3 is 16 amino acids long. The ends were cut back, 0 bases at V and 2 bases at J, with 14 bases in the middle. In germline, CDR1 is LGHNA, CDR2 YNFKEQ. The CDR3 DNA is TGTGCCAGCAGCCAAGAAGCCGGCAGGGGACCCTACGAGCAGTACTTC. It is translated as CASSQEAGRGPYEQYF.

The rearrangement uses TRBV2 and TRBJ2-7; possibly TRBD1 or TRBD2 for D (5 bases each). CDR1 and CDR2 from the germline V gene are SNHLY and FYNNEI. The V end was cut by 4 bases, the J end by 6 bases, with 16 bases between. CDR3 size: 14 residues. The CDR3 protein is CASSGTLRGREQYF. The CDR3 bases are TGTGCCAGCAGTGGCACCCTCCGGGGCCGCGAGCAGTACTTC. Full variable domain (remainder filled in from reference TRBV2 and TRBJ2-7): EPEVTQTPSHQVTQMGQEVILRCVPISNHLYFYWYRQILGQKVEFLVSFYNNEISEKSEIFDDQFSVERPDGSNFTLKIRSTKLEDSAMYFCASSGTLRGREQYFGPGTRLTVT.

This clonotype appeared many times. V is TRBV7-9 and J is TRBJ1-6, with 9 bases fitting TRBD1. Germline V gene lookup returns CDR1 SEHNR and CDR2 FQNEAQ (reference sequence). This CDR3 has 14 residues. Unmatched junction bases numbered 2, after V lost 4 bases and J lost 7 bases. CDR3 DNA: TGTGCCAGCAGCTACGGACAGGGGAATTCACCCCTCCACTTT. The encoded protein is CASSYGQGNSPLHF.

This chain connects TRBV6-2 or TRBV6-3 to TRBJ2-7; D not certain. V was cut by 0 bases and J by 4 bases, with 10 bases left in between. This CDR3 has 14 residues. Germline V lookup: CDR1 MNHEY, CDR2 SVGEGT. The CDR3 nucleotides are TGTGCCAGCAGTTACTCAGCAGGAACGTACGAGCAGTACTTC. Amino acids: CASSYSAGTYEQYF.

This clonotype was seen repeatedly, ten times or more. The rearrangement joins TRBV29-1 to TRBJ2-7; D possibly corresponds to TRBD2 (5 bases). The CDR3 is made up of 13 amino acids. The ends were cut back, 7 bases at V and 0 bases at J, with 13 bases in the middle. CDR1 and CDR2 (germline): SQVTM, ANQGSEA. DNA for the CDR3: TGCAGCGCTGCAAGGGAGAGCTCCTACGAGCAGTACTTC. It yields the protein CSAARESSYEQYF.

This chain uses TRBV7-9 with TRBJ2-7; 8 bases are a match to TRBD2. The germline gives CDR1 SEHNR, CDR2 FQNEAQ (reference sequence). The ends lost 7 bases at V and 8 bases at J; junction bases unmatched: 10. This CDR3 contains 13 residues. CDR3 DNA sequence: TGTGCCAGCACCGGGACTAGACGCTGGCAGCAGTACTTC. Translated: CASTGTRRWQQYF. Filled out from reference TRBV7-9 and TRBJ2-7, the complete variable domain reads DTGVSQNPRHKITKRGQNVTFRCDPISEHNRLYWYRQTLGQGPEFLTYFQNEAQLEKSRLLSDRFSAERPKGSFSTLEIQRTEQGDSAMYLCASTGTRRWQQYFGPGTRLTVT.

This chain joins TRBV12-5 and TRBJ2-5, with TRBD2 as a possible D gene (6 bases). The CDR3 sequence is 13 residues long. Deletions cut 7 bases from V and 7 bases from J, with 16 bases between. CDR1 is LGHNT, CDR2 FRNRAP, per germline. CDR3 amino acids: CASAFSGNVTQYF. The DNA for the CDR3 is TGTGCTAGTGCCTTTAGCGGTAATGTGACCCAGTACTTC.

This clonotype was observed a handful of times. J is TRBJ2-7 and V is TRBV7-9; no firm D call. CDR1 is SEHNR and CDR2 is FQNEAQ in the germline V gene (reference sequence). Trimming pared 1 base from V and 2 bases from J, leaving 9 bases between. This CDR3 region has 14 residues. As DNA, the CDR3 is TGTGCCAGCAGCTTAGATGTGACTCCCTACGAGCAGTACTTC. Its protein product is CASSLDVTPYEQYF.

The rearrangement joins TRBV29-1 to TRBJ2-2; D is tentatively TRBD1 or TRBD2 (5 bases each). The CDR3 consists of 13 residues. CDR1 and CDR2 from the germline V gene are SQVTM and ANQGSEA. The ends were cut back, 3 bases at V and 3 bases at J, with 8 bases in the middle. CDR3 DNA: TGCAGCGTTGACCGGGACCACACCGGGGAGCTGTTTTTT. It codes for CSVDRDHTGELFF.

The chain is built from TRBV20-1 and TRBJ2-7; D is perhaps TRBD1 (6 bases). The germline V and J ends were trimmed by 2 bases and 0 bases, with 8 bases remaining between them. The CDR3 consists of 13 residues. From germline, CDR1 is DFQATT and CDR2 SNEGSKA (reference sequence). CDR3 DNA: TGCAGTGCTAGAAGGGGGAGCTCCTACGAGCAGTACTTC. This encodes CSARRGSSYEQYF.

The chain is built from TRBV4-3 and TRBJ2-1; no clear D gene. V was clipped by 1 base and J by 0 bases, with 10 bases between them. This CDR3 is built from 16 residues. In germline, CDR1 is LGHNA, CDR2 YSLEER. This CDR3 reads CASSQAGTSSYNEQFF. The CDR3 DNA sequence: TGCGCCAGCAGCCAAGCTGGCACGAGCTCCTACAATGAGCAGTTCTTC.

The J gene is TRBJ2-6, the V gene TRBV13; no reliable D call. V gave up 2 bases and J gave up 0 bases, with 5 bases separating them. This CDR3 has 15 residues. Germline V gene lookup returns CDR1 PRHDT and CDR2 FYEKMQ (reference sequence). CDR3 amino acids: CASSLSGSGANVLTF. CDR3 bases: TGTGCCAGCAGCTTATCGGGCTCTGGGGCCAACGTCCTGACTTTC.

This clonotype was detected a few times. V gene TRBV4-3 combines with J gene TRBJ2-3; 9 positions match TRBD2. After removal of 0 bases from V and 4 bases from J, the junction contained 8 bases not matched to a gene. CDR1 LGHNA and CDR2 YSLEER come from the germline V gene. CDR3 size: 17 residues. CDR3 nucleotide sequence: TGCGCCAGCAGCCAAGAACCAGCGGGAGGTCTCCCAGATACGCAGTATTTT. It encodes CASSQEPAGGLPDTQYF.

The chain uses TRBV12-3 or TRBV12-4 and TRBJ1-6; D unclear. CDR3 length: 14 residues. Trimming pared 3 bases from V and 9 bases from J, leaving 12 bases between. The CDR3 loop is CASSFDVAGSPLHF. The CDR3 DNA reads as TGTGCCAGCAGTTTCGACGTGGCAGGTTCACCCCTCCACTTT.

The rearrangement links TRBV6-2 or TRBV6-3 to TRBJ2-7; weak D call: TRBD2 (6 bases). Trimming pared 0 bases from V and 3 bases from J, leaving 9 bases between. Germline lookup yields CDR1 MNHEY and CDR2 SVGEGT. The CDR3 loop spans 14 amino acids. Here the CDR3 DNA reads TGTGCCAGCAGTTACTCGGGACTGATCTACGAGCAGTACTTC. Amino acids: CASSYSGLIYEQYF.

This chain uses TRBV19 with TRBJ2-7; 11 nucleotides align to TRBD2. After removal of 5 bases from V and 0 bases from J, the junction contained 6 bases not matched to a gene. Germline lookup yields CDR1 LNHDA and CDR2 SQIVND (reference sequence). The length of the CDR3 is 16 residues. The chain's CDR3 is CASSLIAGGSSYEQYF. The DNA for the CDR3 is TGTGCCAGTAGTCTGATAGCGGGAGGGAGCTCCTACGAGCAGTACTTC.

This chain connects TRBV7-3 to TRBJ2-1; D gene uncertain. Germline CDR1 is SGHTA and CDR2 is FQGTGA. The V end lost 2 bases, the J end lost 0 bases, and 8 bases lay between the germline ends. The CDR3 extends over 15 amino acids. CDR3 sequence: CASSLGVNSYNEQFF. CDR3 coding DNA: TGTGCCAGCAGCTTAGGGGTTAACTCCTACAATGAGCAGTTCTTC. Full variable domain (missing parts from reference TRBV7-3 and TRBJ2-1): GAGVSQTPSNKVTEKGKYVELRCDPISGHTALYWYRQSLGQGPEFLIYFQGTGAADDSGLPNDRFFAVRPEGSVSTLKIQRTERGDSAVYLCASSLGVNSYNEQFFGPGTRLTVL.